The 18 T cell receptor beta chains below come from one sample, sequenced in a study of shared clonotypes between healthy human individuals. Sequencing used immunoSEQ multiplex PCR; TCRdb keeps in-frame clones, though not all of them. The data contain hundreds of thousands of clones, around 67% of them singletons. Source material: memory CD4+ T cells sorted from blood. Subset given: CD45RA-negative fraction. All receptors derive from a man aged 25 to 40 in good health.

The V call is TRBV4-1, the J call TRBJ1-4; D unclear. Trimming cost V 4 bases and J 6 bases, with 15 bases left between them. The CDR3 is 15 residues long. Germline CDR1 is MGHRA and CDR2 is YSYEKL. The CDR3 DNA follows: TGCGCCAGCAGCCGCGCCACGGGTAGGGATGAAAAACTGTTTTTT. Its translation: CASSRATGRDEKLFF.

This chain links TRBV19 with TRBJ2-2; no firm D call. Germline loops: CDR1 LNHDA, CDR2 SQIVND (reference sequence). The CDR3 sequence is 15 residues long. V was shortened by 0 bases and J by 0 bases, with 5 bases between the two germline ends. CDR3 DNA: TGTGCCAGTAGTATAGATGCGACGAACACCGGGGAGCTGTTTTTT. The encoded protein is CASSIDATNTGELFF.

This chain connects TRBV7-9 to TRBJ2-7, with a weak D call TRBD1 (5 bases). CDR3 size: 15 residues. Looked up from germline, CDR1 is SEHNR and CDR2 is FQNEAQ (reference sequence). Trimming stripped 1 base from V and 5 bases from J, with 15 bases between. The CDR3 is CASSLGGREINEQYF. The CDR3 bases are TGTGCCAGCAGCTTAGGGGGCAGGGAAATCAACGAGCAGTACTTC. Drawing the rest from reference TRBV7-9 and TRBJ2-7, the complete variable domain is DTGVSQNPRHKITKRGQNVTFRCDPISEHNRLYWYRQTLGQGPEFLTYFQNEAQLEKSRLLSDRFSAERPKGSFSTLEIQRTEQGDSAMYLCASSLGGREINEQYFGPGTRLTVT.

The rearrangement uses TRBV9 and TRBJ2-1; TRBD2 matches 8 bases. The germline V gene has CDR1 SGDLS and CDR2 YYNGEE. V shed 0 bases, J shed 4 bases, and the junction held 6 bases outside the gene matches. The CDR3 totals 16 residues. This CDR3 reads CASSVGGSGGYNEQFF. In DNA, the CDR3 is TGTGCCAGCAGCGTAGGAGGAAGCGGGGGATACAATGAGCAGTTCTTC.

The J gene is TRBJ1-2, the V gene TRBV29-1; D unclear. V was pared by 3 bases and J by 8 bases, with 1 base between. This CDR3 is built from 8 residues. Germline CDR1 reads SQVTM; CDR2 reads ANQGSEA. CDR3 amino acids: CSVEGYTF. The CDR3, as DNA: TGCAGCGTTGAGGGCTACACCTTC.

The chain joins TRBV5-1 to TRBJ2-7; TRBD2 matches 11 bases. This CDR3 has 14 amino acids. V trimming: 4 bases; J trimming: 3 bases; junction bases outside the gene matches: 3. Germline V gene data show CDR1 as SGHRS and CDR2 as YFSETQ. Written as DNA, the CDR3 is TGCGCCAGCAGCATCGGGACTAGCGGCTACGAGCAGTACTTC. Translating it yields CASSIGTSGYEQYF.

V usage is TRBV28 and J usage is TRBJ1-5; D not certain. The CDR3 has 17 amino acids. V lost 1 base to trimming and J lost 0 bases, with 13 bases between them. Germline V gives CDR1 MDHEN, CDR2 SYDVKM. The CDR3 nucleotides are TGTGCCAGCAGTTTATCGCCGACGGGTTATAGCAATCAGCCCCAGCATTTT. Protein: CASSLSPTGYSNQPQHF.

The CDR3: CASSESFRSFWSSGANVLTF. The CDR3 coding sequence is TGTGCCAGCAGTGAAAGTTTCCGGAGTTTTTGGAGCTCTGGGGCCAACGTCCTGACTTTC. V and J are TRBV6-1 and TRBJ2-6; D not certain. The V gene's germline CDR1 is MNHNS and CDR2 SASEGT. Trimming pared 2 bases from V and 0 bases from J, leaving 20 bases between. This CDR3 comprises 20 residues.

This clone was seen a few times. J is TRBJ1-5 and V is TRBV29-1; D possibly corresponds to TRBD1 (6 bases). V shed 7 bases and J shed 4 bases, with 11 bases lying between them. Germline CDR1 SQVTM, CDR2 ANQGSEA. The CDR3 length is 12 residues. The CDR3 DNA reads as TGCAGCGCCGGACAGACGAATCAGCCCCAGCATTTT. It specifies CSAGQTNQPQHF.

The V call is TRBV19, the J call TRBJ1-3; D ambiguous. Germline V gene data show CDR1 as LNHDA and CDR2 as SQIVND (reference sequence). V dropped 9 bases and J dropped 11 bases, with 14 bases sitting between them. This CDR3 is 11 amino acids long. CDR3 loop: CASAHLQAIYF. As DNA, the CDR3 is TGTGCCAGCGCCCATCTTCAAGCCATATATTTT. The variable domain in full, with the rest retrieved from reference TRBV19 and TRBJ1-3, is DGGITQSPKYLFRKEGQNVTLSCEQNLNHDAMYWYRQDPGQGLRLIYYSQIVNDFQKGDIAEGYSVSREKKESFPLTVTSAQKNPTAFYLCASAHLQAIYFGEGSWLTVV.

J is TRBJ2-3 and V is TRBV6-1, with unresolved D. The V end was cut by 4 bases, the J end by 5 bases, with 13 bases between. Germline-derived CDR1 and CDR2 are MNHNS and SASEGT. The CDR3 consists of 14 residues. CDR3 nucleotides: TGTGCCAGCAGTGTATCCGCGGTAAAAGATACGCAGTATTTT. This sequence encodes CASSVSAVKDTQYF.

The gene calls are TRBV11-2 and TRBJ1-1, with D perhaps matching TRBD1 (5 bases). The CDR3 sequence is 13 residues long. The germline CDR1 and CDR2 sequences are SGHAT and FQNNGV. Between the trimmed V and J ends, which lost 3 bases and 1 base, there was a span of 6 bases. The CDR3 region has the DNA TGTGCCAGCAGCTTCGGACAGAACACTGAAGCTTTCTTT. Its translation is CASSFGQNTEAFF.

This CDR3 is CASSFPGDNYGYTF. The DNA for the CDR3 is TGTGCCAGCAGTTTTCCCGGGGACAACTATGGCTACACCTTC. The rearrangement links TRBV28 to TRBJ1-2, with D possibly matching TRBD1 (5 bases). The length of the CDR3 is 14 residues. Germline CDR1 reads MDHEN; CDR2 reads SYDVKM. Trimming took off 3 bases at V and 2 bases at J, with 10 bases between the two ends.

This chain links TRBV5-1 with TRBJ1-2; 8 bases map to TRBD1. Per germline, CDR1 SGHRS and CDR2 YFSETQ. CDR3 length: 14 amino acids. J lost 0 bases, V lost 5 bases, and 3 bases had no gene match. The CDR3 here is CASSVDRANYGYTF. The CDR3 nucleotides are TGCGCCAGCAGTGTGGACAGGGCTAACTATGGCTACACCTTC.

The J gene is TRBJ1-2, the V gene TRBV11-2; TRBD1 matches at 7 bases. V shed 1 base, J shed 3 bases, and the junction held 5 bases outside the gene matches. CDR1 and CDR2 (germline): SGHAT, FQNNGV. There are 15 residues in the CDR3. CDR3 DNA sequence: TGTGCCAGCAGCTTAGGGACCGGGACAGACTATGGCTACACCTTC. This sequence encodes CASSLGTGTDYGYTF. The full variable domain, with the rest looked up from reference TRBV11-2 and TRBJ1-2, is EAGVAQSPRYKIIEKRQSVAFWCNPISGHATLYWYQQILGQGPKLLIQFQNNGVVDDSQLPKDRFSAERLKGVDSTLKIQPAKLEDSAVYLCASSLGTGTDYGYTFGSGTRLTVV.

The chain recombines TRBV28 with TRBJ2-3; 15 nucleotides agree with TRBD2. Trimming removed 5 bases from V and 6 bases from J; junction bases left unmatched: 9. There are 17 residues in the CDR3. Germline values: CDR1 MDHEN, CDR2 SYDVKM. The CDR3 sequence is CASSGLAGGPWGDTQYF. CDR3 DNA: TGTGCCAGCAGTGGACTAGCGGGAGGGCCGTGGGGCGATACGCAGTATTTT.

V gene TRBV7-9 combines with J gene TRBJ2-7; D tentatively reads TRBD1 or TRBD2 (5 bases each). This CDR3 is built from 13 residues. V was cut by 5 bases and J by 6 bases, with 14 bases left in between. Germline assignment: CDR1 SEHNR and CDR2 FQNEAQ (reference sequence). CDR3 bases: TGTGCCAGCAGCCCGGGACCAAGGGGCGAGCAGTACTTC. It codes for CASSPGPRGEQYF.

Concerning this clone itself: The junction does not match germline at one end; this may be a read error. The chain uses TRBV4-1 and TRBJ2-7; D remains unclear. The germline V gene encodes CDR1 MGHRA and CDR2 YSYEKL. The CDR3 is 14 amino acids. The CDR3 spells CASSQVSPFSVLHF. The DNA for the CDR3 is TGCGCCAGCAGCCAAGTGTCCCCATTCAGCGTTTTGCACTTC.